This section outlines one T cell receptor beta chain sequence together with its context. Its cognate antigen is unknown. These data come from a study of blood T cells in healthy people across ages. At the level of the study: There was about one barcoded beta molecule captured by template switching per two T cells. Points from the study as a whole: Diversity estimated from one million T cells was considered an underestimate. The percentage of naive T cells correlated strongly with TCR beta diversity.

V was shortened by 6 bases and J by 0 bases, with 14 bases between the two germline ends. Germline V gene data show CDR1 as MNHNS and CDR2 as SASEGT. The CDR3 loop spans 15 amino acids. Every donor contributed 8 to 10 milliliters of peripheral blood by blood draw. Primed by a sample-barcoded 5' primer and a J-beta primer mix, a second PCR proceeded for 7 to 11 cycles. TCRdb analysed the 5' RACE reads with MiXCR anew, one entry per CDR3 protein. The table shows around 790,000 distinct CDR3 sequences, with under 45% occurring only once. The chain uses TRBV6-1 and TRBJ1-1; TRBD1 is a possible D gene (5 bases). The TCR was taken from a man aged 60 to 75 in good health. The sequenced sample was blood. The CDR3 protein is CASREQVYMNTEAFF. CDR3 in DNA: TGTGCCAGCAGAGAACAGGTTTACATGAACACTGAAGCTTTCTTT.